This passage covers 29 T cell receptor beta chains from one sample sequenced in a study of blood T cells in healthy people across ages. Sample-barcoded 5' priming and a J-beta primer mix drove a second PCR of 7 to 11 cycles. TCRdb called the 5' RACE reads again in MiXCR, with one record for every CDR3 protein. This table holds over a million distinct CDR3 sequences, approximately 59% found once. Sequencing input: blood. Source of these receptors: a man younger than 35 in good health.

This clonotype was counted between two and nine times. The CDR3 nucleotides read TGTGCCAGCAGGCCGGACAGCCATGGCTACACCTTC. Amino acid sequence: CASRPDSHGYTF. The chain recombines TRBV12-3 or TRBV12-4 with TRBJ1-2; weak D call: TRBD1 (6 bases). The CDR3 runs 12 residues. V lost 6 bases, J lost 6 bases, and 11 bases lay in between.

The V and J genes are TRBV6-2 or TRBV6-3 and TRBJ2-7, with TRBD1 matching over 8 bases. Per the germline V gene, CDR1 is MNHEY and CDR2 is SVGEGT. This CDR3 region has 13 residues. Losses at the gene ends were 6 bases for V and 3 bases for J; bases not matched to a gene: 4. DNA for the CDR3: TGTGCCAGCAGAAGACAGGGGATCTACGAGCAGTACTTC. It specifies CASRRQGIYEQYF.

This clonotype came up a few times. J is TRBJ2-1 and V is TRBV21-1; the table gives TRBD2 as D, unverified against the DNA. TRBV21-1 is an annotated pseudogene. The CDR3 contains 16 residues. CDR3 region: CASSKGGSGSKNEQFF. The CDR3 nucleotides read TGTGCCAGCAGCAAAGGGGGTAGCGGGAGTAAAAATGAGCAGTTCTTC.

This clonotype was recorded a few times. The chain couples TRBV7-6 to TRBJ2-7; 7 bases map to TRBD2. The CDR3 is made up of 13 amino acids. V was pared by 4 bases and J by 6 bases, with 6 bases of the junction left unmatched. Germline CDR1 SGHVS, CDR2 FNYEAQ. The CDR3 nucleotides are TGTGCCAGCAGCTCCTTCGGGGGGACCGAGCAGTACTTC. Amino acid sequence: CASSSFGGTEQYF.

This clonotype appeared a few times. As DNA, the CDR3 is TGTGCCAGCAGTCGTGGACAGACCCAGGGCACTGAAGCTTTCTTT. Translated, it gives CASSRGQTQGTEAFF. The rearrangement joins TRBV6-2 or TRBV6-3 to TRBJ1-1, with D tentatively TRBD1 (6 bases). Germline CDR1 is MNHEY and CDR2 is SVGEGT. Trimming left V 5 bases short and J 4 bases short, with 17 bases between. The CDR3 extends over 15 amino acids.

The chain recombines TRBV5-1 with TRBJ1-1, with 10 positions matching TRBD1. The CDR3 has 13 residues. Trimming took 4 bases from V and 7 from J; bases not matched to a gene: 4. CDR1 and CDR2 from the germline V gene are SGHRS and YFSETQ. CDR3 region: CASSDGQGVEAFF. Here the CDR3 DNA reads TGCGCCAGCAGCGACGGACAGGGGGTTGAAGCTTTCTTT.

This clonotype occurred a few times. This chain joins TRBV7-8 and TRBJ2-4, with D uncertain. The tail of the sequence fits TRBJ2-7 better, so the J call may be wrong. CDR1 and CDR2 (germline): SGHVS, FQNEAQ. This CDR3 is 13 amino acids long. The CDR3 sequence: CASSLGVFDEQYF. DNA of the CDR3: TGTGCCAGCAGCTTAGGGGTTTTTGACGAGCAGTACTTC.

This sequence joins TRBV20-1 and TRBJ2-6; no firm D call. Germline-derived CDR1 and CDR2 are DFQATT and SNEGSKA (reference sequence). V was pared by 0 bases and J by 0 bases, with 6 bases between. CDR3 length equals 15 residues. CDR3 sequence (DNA): TGCAGTGCTAGAGATAAATTCTCTGGGGCCAACGTCCTGACTTTC. Amino acids: CSARDKFSGANVLTF.

This clonotype was picked up many times. This rearrangement joins TRBV29-1 to TRBJ2-7, with TRBD1 matching 7 bases. The CDR3 consists of 14 residues. Germline V gives CDR1 SQVTM, CDR2 ANQGSEA. V lost 6 bases to trimming and J lost 2 bases; unmatched junction nucleotides: 10. The CDR3 nucleotides are TGCAGCGTAAACCCCGGGACAGCAACCTACGAGCAGTACTTC. Translated: CSVNPGTATYEQYF.

The sample holds a few counts of this clonotype. The chain has TRBV20-1 and TRBJ2-2; possibly TRBD2 for D (5 bases). Germline V gene sequence: CDR1 DFQATT, CDR2 SNEGSKA (reference sequence). The V gene lost 6 bases and the J gene lost 1 base, with 12 bases spanning the gap. This CDR3 contains 14 residues. The CDR3 nucleotides are TGCAGTGCCCGGACCGGGAAGAACACCGGGGAGCTGTTTTTT. This sequence encodes CSARTGKNTGELFF.

A remark on this clonotype: Sequence at one end of the junction differs from germline and may be a read error. The CDR3 here is CAGSERDGEAFF. CDR3 in DNA: TGTGCCGGCAGTGAAAGGGACGGGGAAGCTTTCTTT. The chain recombines TRBV6-1 with TRBJ1-1; TRBD1 might be the D (5 bases). The CDR3 totals 12 residues. Germline CDR1 MNHNS, CDR2 SASEGT.

This sequence joins TRBV20-1 and TRBJ2-5; 8 nucleotides agree with TRBD2. The ends lost 7 bases at V and 5 bases at J; junction bases unmatched: 9. CDR1 and CDR2 from the germline V gene are DFQATT and SNEGSKA (reference sequence). This CDR3 spans 13 amino acids. The CDR3 DNA is TGCAGTGGGGGACGAGCGGGGGTGGAGACCCAGTACTTC. Translation gives CSGGRAGVETQYF.

The chain combines TRBV27 with TRBJ1-6; D remains ambiguous. Germline CDR1 is MNHEY and CDR2 is SMNVEV (reference sequence). The length of the CDR3 is 14 residues. Deletions cut 4 bases from V and 4 bases from J, with 8 bases between. The CDR3 coding sequence is TGTGCCAGCAGTTCGAGCGGTTATAATTCACCCCTCCACTTT. It specifies CASSSSGYNSPLHF.

The chain joins TRBV7-2 to TRBJ1-6; 8 positions match TRBD1. Per germline, CDR1 SGHTA and CDR2 FQGNSA. V was pared by 5 bases and J by 13 bases, with 7 bases of the junction left unmatched. This CDR3 spans 13 amino acids. As DNA, the CDR3 is TGTGCCAGCAGCACCAGACAGGGGAGGCCCCTCCACTTT. Translated, it gives CASSTRQGRPLHF. The full variable domain, rest sourced from reference TRBV7-2 and TRBJ1-6, is GAGVSQSPSNKVTEKGKDVELRCDPISGHTALYWYRQSLGQGLEFLIYFQGNSAPDKSGLPSDRFSAERTGGSVSTLTIQRTQQEDSAVYLCASSTRQGRPLHFGNGTRLTVT.

CDR3 loop: CSATDRDGDSYEQFF. As DNA, the CDR3 is TGCAGTGCTACCGACAGGGACGGTGACTCCTACGAGCAGTTCTTC. The chain couples TRBV20-1 to TRBJ2-1; 7 bases align to TRBD1. V lost 4 bases, J lost 10 bases, and 16 bases stayed unmatched. CDR3 length: 15 residues. Germline values: CDR1 DFQATT, CDR2 SNEGSKA (reference sequence).

The chain carries TRBV20-1 and TRBJ2-3; D might be TRBD2 (5 bases). The ends were cut back, 6 bases at V and 9 bases at J, with 19 bases in the middle. The CDR3 consists of 13 residues. In germline, CDR1 is DFQATT, CDR2 SNEGSKA (reference sequence). CDR3 coding DNA: TGCAGTGCGCAGGATCGGGGTGGCGGGACGCAGTATTTT. Residues: CSAQDRGGGTQYF.

V usage is TRBV12-3 or TRBV12-4 and J usage is TRBJ2-3; a weak D match, TRBD2 (6 bases). The CDR3 is 20 amino acids. V dropped 0 bases and J dropped 1 base, with 23 bases sitting between them. In nucleotides, the CDR3 is TGTGCCAGCAGTTTAGCGCTTTCGGGGGAATGGATGTATGGCACAGATACGCAGTATTTT. It codes for CASSLALSGEWMYGTDTQYF.

The chain has TRBV4-3 and TRBJ1-2, with 9 positions matching TRBD1. With V trimmed by 4 bases and J by 2 bases, 8 bases remained unmatched. Looked up from germline, CDR1 is LGHNA and CDR2 is YSLEER. This CDR3 is 16 amino acids long. The CDR3 sequence: CASSLKRDRANYGYTF. The CDR3 DNA sequence: TGCGCCAGCAGCCTGAAAAGGGACAGGGCGAACTATGGCTACACCTTC.

The chain links TRBV11-2 to TRBJ2-1; D is perhaps TRBD1 or TRBD2 (5 bases each). CDR3 size: 16 residues. CDR1 and CDR2 (germline): SGHAT, FQNNGV. V lost 3 bases, J lost 2 bases, and 14 bases lay in between. CDR3 sequence (DNA): TGTGCCAGCAGCTTTCAGGGAGCGGAGCCCTACAATGAGCAGTTCTTC. Translated, it gives CASSFQGAEPYNEQFF.

This sequence joins TRBV20-1 and TRBJ2-7; 10 bases match TRBD2. The V and J ends lost 4 bases and 4 bases, in that order; junction bases with no gene match: 7. Germline V CDR1 and CDR2: DFQATT, SNEGSKA (reference sequence). The CDR3 covers 14 residues. The CDR3 nucleotides are TGCAGTGCTATCCCTAGCGGGAGTGGGTACGAGCAGTACTTC. This codes for CSAIPSGSGYEQYF.

This clonotype has a handful of counts. The V call is TRBV15, the J call TRBJ2-5, with D possibly matching TRBD1 (6 bases). The CDR3 totals 16 residues. The ends were cut back, 1 base at V and 5 bases at J, with 17 bases in the middle. The germline V gene has CDR1 LNHNV and CDR2 YYDKDF (reference sequence). CDR3 DNA sequence: TGTGCCACCAGCAGAGGCGAACAGGGTTTCGGGGAGACCCAGTACTTC. It translates to CATSRGEQGFGETQYF. The full variable domain, in which reference TRBV15 and TRBJ2-5 provide the parts outside the CDR3, is DAMVIQNPRYQVTQFGKPVTLSCSQTLNHNVMYWYQQKSSQAPKLLFHYYDKDFNNEADTPDNFQSRRPNTSFCFLDIRSPGLGDTAMYLCATSRGEQGFGETQYFGPGTRLLVL.

The chain combines TRBV7-2 with TRBJ2-5; D is unresolved. V was pared by 2 bases and J by 0 bases, with 7 bases between. The germline V gene encodes CDR1 SGHTA and CDR2 FQGNSA. This CDR3 contains 14 residues. CDR3 nucleotide sequence: TGTGCCAGCAGCTTAATGGCGTACCAAGAGACCCAGTACTTC. It translates to CASSLMAYQETQYF.

This clonotype appeared a few times. The V gene is TRBV7-2, the J gene TRBJ1-6; no clear D. The CDR3 is 13 residues long. V lost 6 bases and J lost 7, with 10 bases in between. CDR1 SGHTA and CDR2 FQGNSA come from the germline V gene. This CDR3 is CASRRAANSPLHF. In DNA, the CDR3 is TGTGCCAGCAGGCGGGCGGCGAATTCACCCCTCCACTTT.

This chain connects TRBV6-1 to TRBJ1-2, with 11 bases lining up with TRBD1. J was trimmed by 2 bases and V by 0 bases; bases with no gene match: 2. Germline CDR1 is MNHNS and CDR2 is SASEGT. The CDR3 is 16 residues long. This CDR3 reads CASSEAGTGGNYGYTF. For the CDR3, the DNA is TGTGCCAGCAGTGAAGCGGGGACAGGGGGGAACTATGGCTACACCTTC.

V is TRBV28 and J is TRBJ2-3; no definite D call. The germline V gene has CDR1 MDHEN and CDR2 SYDVKM. V gave up 5 bases and J gave up 5 bases, with 11 bases separating them. This CDR3 spans 13 amino acids. As DNA, the CDR3 is TGTGCCAGCAGTCCATCCCTAGGAGATACGCAGTATTTT. It codes for CASSPSLGDTQYF.

The chain couples TRBV7-2 to TRBJ2-7, with D possibly matching TRBD1 (6 bases). Germline values: CDR1 SGHTA, CDR2 FQGNSA. This CDR3 region has 15 residues. The V end lost 0 bases, the J end lost 6 bases, and 15 bases lay between the germline ends. Here the CDR3 DNA reads TGTGCCAGCAGCTTAGCGCGTGCAGGGGCGGGCGAGCAGTACTTC. Its translation: CASSLARAGAGEQYF.

Only a few counts were recorded for this clonotype. The chain uses TRBV20-1 and TRBJ2-7, with a possible D match to TRBD1 (5 bases). The CDR3 loop spans 14 amino acids. Trimming took 2 bases from V and 1 from J, leaving 12 bases between them. Germline values: CDR1 DFQATT, CDR2 SNEGSKA (reference sequence). The CDR3 loop reads CSARTGKGSYEQYF. The CDR3 DNA reads TGCAGTGCTAGAACAGGAAAGGGTTCCTACGAGCAGTACTTC.

The V and J genes are TRBV7-8 and TRBJ1-4; 9 bases line up with TRBD1. Germline V gene lookup returns CDR1 SGHVS and CDR2 FQNEAQ. Trimming at V came to 5 bases and at J to 4 bases, leaving 5 bases not matched to a gene. CDR3 length equals 15 residues. This chain's CDR3 is CASSGTGSGNEKLFF. CDR3 nucleotide sequence: TGTGCCAGCAGCGGGACAGGGTCGGGTAATGAAAAACTGTTTTTT.

This chain links TRBV20-1 with TRBJ2-7, with unresolved D. The germline gives CDR1 DFQATT, CDR2 SNEGSKA (reference sequence). Trimming took 7 bases from V and 0 from J, leaving 16 bases between them. There are 14 residues in the CDR3. CDR3: CSGDVLPSSYEQYF. CDR3 nucleotide sequence: TGCAGTGGGGATGTCCTACCGAGCTCCTACGAGCAGTACTTC.